This TCR beta chain was captured in a study of shared clonotypes between healthy human individuals (dated by TCRdb to 2018 to 2020). With regard to the full study: Three men and a couple of women, aged 18 to 49 years, made up the cohort. Per donor, three plates each were used for CD4 naive and CD4 memory, two for CD8 naive, and one for CD8 memory. The study deeply sequenced blood TCR repertoires of five healthy adults to estimate repertoire size and the extent of clonotype sharing between individuals. Libraries were prepared and TCR repertoires were sequenced by different laboratories using diverse techniques, in order to increase sequencing depth and limit assay-specific biases. Between about 0.8 and 9 billion PBMCs per donor were obtained by leukapheresis. Study-wide conclusions, independent of this receptor: Pairwise subsampling indicated that sequencing depth was expected to affect the degree of clonotype sharing among donors. Naive subsets generally had larger estimated clonotype richness than memory subsets did. Rarefaction of sorted-subset datasets indicated incomplete sequencing despite the large sequencing depth. Sampling was restricted to blood, and TCR repertoires in tissue are likely to differ from TCR repertoires in blood. When a few donors were compared, the shared fraction of clonotypes was about 5% for naive CD4, approximately 3.5% for naive CD8, roughly 2.3% for memory CD4, and 0.35% to 0.4% for memory CD8. Compared with non-shared clonotypes, the clonotypes found in all four sorted-subset donors had higher generation probabilities. Because the study included a small number of donors, the genetic and exposure-history diversity represented was limited.

TCR CDR3 regions were amplified from genomic DNA by multiplex PCR using the deep immunoSEQ assay. Extracted genomic DNA from each cell subset was spread evenly across all wells of several immunoSEQ 96-well plates, with each plate serving as a replicate. For sorted subsets, approximately 200 ng of genomic DNA, equivalent to roughly 33,000 T cell genomes, went into each replicate PCR. Purified libraries were measured with a Qubit 3.0 fluorometer, size-checked on a Bioanalyzer 2100, and measured again with the KAPA Library Quantification kit. Every immunoSEQ 96-well plate was sequenced on a separate single-read 150-cycle Illumina NextSeq 550 flow cell. From the authors' description of their analysis: Because the immunoSEQ output held only junctional sequences and lacked quality scores, the filtering could not match the filtering applied to full-length reads. To assign V/J genes and CDR3, sequences were annotated using PyIR, a Python wrapper for IgBLAST v1.9, with IMGT germline references. Any read was removed if the V/J assignment was weak (E-value above 1e-6), the CDR3 was missing, or the read contained stop codons, out-of-frame junctions, or ambiguous translated residues. V3J clonotypes were defined as sequences sharing the same inferred V gene, J gene, and CDR3 amino acid sequence. Percentage overlap between repertoires was computed as shared unique clonotypes divided by the size of the smaller repertoire. Repertoire richness was assessed with RTK rarefaction, the Chao1 estimator, and Recon v2.1 estimates of unobserved clonotypes. OLGA was used to compute generation probabilities for all TCRbeta clonotypes that the gDNA method yielded from a few donors. TCRdb re-hosts the immuneACCESS table, in-frame sequences only. Its copies lack some clones; in the studies checked, an unresolved V gene accounts for under half of them, and the cause for the rest is not known. Clone size and the V and J calls come from that table; the DNA yielded D and trimming. The sample data list about 700,000 clones, and about 90% of these were observed just once. The ten largest clones add up to approximately 24% of the sample.

For the CD8 naive samples, CD45RO-negative cells were positively selected for CCR7, yielding a CD45RA+CCR7+ population from which TemRA cells were excluded. The donors were healthy, HIV-negative adults who had no recently reported acute infections or vaccinations. Only Caucasian adults living in Nashville, Tennessee, USA were represented among the donors. After blood collection by leukapheresis, PBMCs were isolated using Ficoll-Histopaque density gradient centrifugation and then cryopreserved in the vapor phase of liquid nitrogen. Analytical flow cytometry was used to check the purity and quantity of every magnetically sorted T cell population. Each sorted fraction had its genomic DNA isolated and then quantified by UV absorbance on a Nanodrop 2000c. A note on this clone: Its antigen specificity is not known. Base qualities are not recorded, but no much larger clone differs from it by a single base.

The sequencing input was naive CD8+ T cells sorted from blood. The sample's cell subset or site label, in plain terms: CD45RA+CCR7+. This clonotype was sampled from a man aged 25 to 40 in good health.

The DNA reads as follows: TGCGCCAGCAGTGAGTATAACAGGGAGGACGAGCAGTACTTC. This encodes CASSEYNREDEQYF. The V and J genes are TRBV10-1 and TRBJ2-7; the D gene is possibly TRBD1 or TRBD2, with 6 bases matching each. V is reduced by 1 base and J by 5 bases, leaving a spacing of 12 bases between them. The CDR3 contains 14 residues, cysteine and phenylalanine counted. Only CDR3 DNA is held: 42 bases, read in frame from base 1. CDR1 and CDR2 are drawn from the germline V gene (reference sequence): WNHNN, SYGVQD.